This T cell receptor (beta chain) was retrieved from a study of cytomegalovirus exposure and HLA in healthy donors. Study findings and constraints: A later analysis linked a missense variant in DCLRE1C to the trimming of TCR beta V and J genes.

The PCR employed 60 Vbeta primers together with 13 Jbeta primers. Clones were sequenced by immunoSEQ multiplex PCR, and TCRdb holds only the in-frame ones, with some missing. The repertoire holds over 85,000 clones, with more than 75% as singletons. As concerns this clone: Its antigen is currently unknown.

The CDR3 contains 15 residues. The V and J ends lost 1 base and 4 bases, in that order; junction bases with no gene match: 4. Per the germline V gene, CDR1 is LGHNT and CDR2 is FRNRAP. The TCR sequence derives from a woman aged 40 to 50 in good health and CMV-seronegative. Sequencing was performed on PBMCs. The chain employs TRBV12-5 and TRBJ1-2; TRBD1 matches 9 bases. CDR3 DNA: TGTGCTAGTGGTTTGGGGACAGGGGATATCTATGGCTACACCTTC. It yields the protein CASGLGTGDIYGYTF. Looking up the rest from reference TRBV12-5 and TRBJ1-2 gives the full variable domain: DARVTQTPRHKVTEMGQEVTMRCQPILGHNTVFWYRQTMMQGLELLAYFRNRAPLDDSGMPKDRFSAEMPDATLATLKIQPSEPRDSAVYFCASGLGTGDIYGYTFGSGTRLTVV.